These T cell receptor beta chains were read from a single sample in a study. From the RT-PCR reads, TCRdb called clonotypes with MiXCR, one entry per CDR3 protein. This table holds more than 550,000 distinct CDR3 sequences, about 14% found once. The sequenced sample was memory CD4+ T cells from blood. The receptors come from a female donor in good health, serving as a healthy control. Both conserved end residues are part of each CDR3. The D gene is left open where the match is weak. Expanded clones get a size class; other rows say once, few or many, or leave the size out.

clone size,J gene,V gene,D gene,CDR3 DNA,CDR3 protein
few,TRBJ1-5,TRBV12-3/TRBV12-4,NA,TGTGCCAGCAGTTTCGACAATCAGCCCCAGCATTTT,CASSFDNQPQHF
NA,TRBJ1-6,TRBV10-3,NA,TGTGCCATCAGGGCGGACAGAGATAATTCACCCCTCCACTTT,CAIRADRDNSPLHF
few,TRBJ2-2,TRBV7-3,NA,TGTGCCAGCAGCTTATTTCCAATATCGACCCTTAAATTAACGGAGCTGTTTTTT,CASSLFPISTLKLTELFF
NA,TRBJ1-1,TRBV20-1,TRBD1,TGCAGGGCCGGGACAGCCACTGAAGCTTTCTTT,CRAGTATEAFF
NA,TRBJ1-4,TRBV9,NA,TGTGCCAGCAGCGGACATCAGGGAGCAACTAATGAAAAACTGTTTTTT,CASSGHQGATNEKLFF
NA,TRBJ2-3,TRBV10-3,NA,TGTGCCATCAGTGAGTCGGAGGCGCAGTATTTT,CAISESEAQYF
NA,TRBJ2-1,TRBV10-1,TRBD2,TGCGCCAGCAGTGACCGGCTAGCGGGAGTTTCGAATGAGCAGTTCTTC,CASSDRLAGVSNEQFF
NA,TRBJ2-7,TRBV4-1,TRBD1,TGCGCCAGCAGCCAAGCCGGGACAGGGACCTTCTACGAGCAGTACTTC,CASSQAGTGTFYEQYF
NA,TRBJ2-1,TRBV6-1,TRBD1,TGTGCCAGCGCCATCCACCGACAGGGGGATAATGAGCAGTTCTTC,CASAIHRQGDNEQFF
NA,TRBJ2-1,TRBV28,NA,TGTGCCAGCAGTTTATATCCGTATGGCGGGGATGAGCAGTTCTTC,CASSLYPYGGDEQFF
few,TRBJ2-7,TRBV10-3,NA,TGTGCCATCAGTGATATTATAGGAGGGTCGGCCCACGAGCAGTACTTC,CAISDIIGGSAHEQYF
many,TRBJ1-1,TRBV27,TRBD1,TGTGCCAGCAGTTTTACAGGGGACATGAACACTGAAGCTTTCTTT,CASSFTGDMNTEAFF
few,TRBJ2-5,TRBV3-1,NA,TGTGCCAGCAGCCATGTAGCCTCCCAAGAGACCCAGTACTTC,CASSHVASQETQYF
few,TRBJ1-4,TRBV20-1,NA,TGCAGTGCTATAATGCCAACTAATGAAAAACTGTTTTTT,CSAIMPTNEKLFF
NA,TRBJ1-6,TRBV7-8,NA,TGTGCCAGCAGCTTCGACAGTTCTAATTCACCCCTCCACTTT,CASSFDSSNSPLHF
NA,TRBJ1-5,TRBV12-3/TRBV12-4,NA,TGTGCCAGCAGTTTGGGACATACTTCTCAGCCCCAGCATTTT,CASSLGHTSQPQHF
NA,TRBJ2-5,TRBV12-5,TRBD2,TGTGCTAGTGGACTGGGACTAGCGGCGGATTCGCAAGAGACCCAGTACTTC,CASGLGLAADSQETQYF
few,TRBJ1-2,TRBV27,TRBD1,TGTGCCAGCAGACCAAACCGGGACAGGGCCCTCGGCTATGGCTACACCTTC,CASRPNRDRALGYGYTF
many,TRBJ2-1,TRBV20-1,NA,TGCAGTGCTTCCCCTGGGAGTCACGCGGGCAATGAGCAGTTCTTC,CSASPGSHAGNEQFF
NA,TRBJ1-1,TRBV4-2,NA,TGTGCCAGCAGCCAAGATTGGGTCAGACAGAACACTGAAGCTTTCTTT,CASSQDWVRQNTEAFF
many,TRBJ2-7,TRBV4-1,NA,TGCGCCAGCAGCCAAGGGGTCCTCGTGGAGCAGTACTTC,CASSQGVLVEQYF
few,TRBJ2-5,TRBV20-1,NA,TGCAGTGCTAGAGATCAAAATGGGGGAGAGACCCAGTACTTC,CSARDQNGGETQYF
many,TRBJ2-3,TRBV11-2,NA,TGTGCCAGCAGCCCCACTTGGAGCACAGATACGCAGTATTTT,CASSPTWSTDTQYF
many,TRBJ2-3,TRBV12-3/TRBV12-4,TRBD2,TGTGCCAGCAGTTTCGAGGCCACTAGCGGATCCACAGATACGCAGTATTTT,CASSFEATSGSTDTQYF
NA,TRBJ1-3,TRBV15,NA,TGTGCCACCAGCAGAGATCGGGGCTCTGGAAACACCATATATTTT,CATSRDRGSGNTIYF
few,TRBJ2-7,TRBV7-2,NA,TGTGCCAGCAGCTTAGCCACAGGGACCTACGAGCAGTACTTC,CASSLATGTYEQYF
NA,TRBJ2-3,TRBV30,NA,TGTGCCTGTGGGGTTGGAGATACGCAGTATTTT,CACGVGDTQYF
few,TRBJ2-1,TRBV5-1,NA,TGCGCCAGCAGCCCGGGACTGGATGAGCAGTTCTTC,CASSPGLDEQFF
NA,TRBJ2-2,TRBV6-2/TRBV6-3,NA,TGTGCCAGCAGTTATCCCCGGCATATGTACACCGGGGAGCTGTTTTTT,CASSYPRHMYTGELFF
many,TRBJ2-1,TRBV4-3,TRBD2,TGCGCCAGCAGCCAAGGTTCCTTAGCGGGAGGCTACAATGAGCAGTTCTTC,CASSQGSLAGGYNEQFF
few,TRBJ2-1,TRBV4-2,NA,TGTGCCAGCAGCCAAGGGACTGGGGGGCGGGCGGCGAACAATGAGCAGTTCTTC,CASSQGTGGRAANNEQFF
NA,TRBJ1-1,TRBV12-3/TRBV12-4,NA,TGTGCCAGCAGTGAAGTGAACACTGAAGCTTTCTTT,CASSEVNTEAFF
NA,TRBJ1-4,TRBV11-2,NA,TGTGCCAGCAGCGGAGGTGGGGCAACTAATGAAAAACTGTTTTTT,CASSGGGATNEKLFF
many,TRBJ2-2,TRBV7-2,NA,TGTGCCAGCAGCTCCTACACCGGGGAGCTGTTTTTT,CASSSYTGELFF
NA,TRBJ2-7,TRBV10-3,NA,TGTGCCATCAAGGGTGTGGAAAACTCCTACGAGCAGTACTTC,CAIKGVENSYEQYF
NA,TRBJ1-2,TRBV5-5,NA,TGTGCCAGCAGCTTGGCCGCAGACTTCTATGGCTACACCTTC,CASSLAADFYGYTF
many,TRBJ1-5,TRBV29-1,NA,TGCAGCGTTGTGGAGGGGAGGGGGAATCAGCCCCAGCATTTT,CSVVEGRGNQPQHF
many,TRBJ1-1,TRBV6-2/TRBV6-3,TRBD1,TGTGCCAGCAGTAACCCCCAGGGGGCTGAAGCTTTCTTT,CASSNPQGAEAFF
NA,TRBJ2-1,TRBV4-2,NA,TGTGCCAGCAGCCAAGCGGAGGGGGGAGCTCACAATGAGCAGTTCTTC,CASSQAEGGAHNEQFF
NA,TRBJ2-5,TRBV4-3,NA,TGCGCCAGCAGCCAAGATTCTAGGGCCAATCAGACCCAGTACTTC,CASSQDSRANQTQYF
NA,TRBJ2-7,TRBV7-9,TRBD1,TGTGCCAGCAGCCCAAAGGGGGCCGAGCAGTACTTC,CASSPKGAEQYF
once,TRBJ1-5,TRBV5-1,TRBD1,TGCGCCAGCAGATTGGAGGGGGCGAATGAGCCCCAGCATTTT,CASRLEGANEPQHF
few,TRBJ2-7,TRBV6-2/TRBV6-3,TRBD2,TGTGCCAGCAGCCCCGGGGGGACTTGGTACGAGCAGTACTTC,CASSPGGTWYEQYF
NA,TRBJ2-7,TRBV6-2/TRBV6-3,TRBD2,TGTGCCAGCACCACCCGGGGGGGGTACGATGCCTACGAGCAGTACTTC,CASTTRGGYDAYEQYF
NA,TRBJ2-3,TRBV7-8,NA,TGTGCCAGCAGCCAAGGACTTGTATTAGATACGCAGTATTTT,CASSQGLVLDTQYF
few,TRBJ1-2,TRBV5-4,NA,TGTGCCAGCAGCTTGGTGGGCGCGGAAGGCTACACCTTC,CASSLVGAEGYTF
many,TRBJ1-2,TRBV7-2,NA,TGTGCCAGCAGCCCGATTTGGGGGGCAGGCGCTAACTATGGCTACACCTTC,CASSPIWGAGANYGYTF
NA,TRBJ1-2,TRBV18,NA,TGTGCCAGCTCACCAGGAACAGCGTCTGATAACTATGGCTACACCTTC,CASSPGTASDNYGYTF
many,TRBJ2-2,TRBV6-5,NA,TGTGCCAGCAGTTATATAGCAGGGAACACCGGGGAGCTGTTTTTT,CASSYIAGNTGELFF
NA,TRBJ1-5,TRBV28,NA,TGTGCCAGCAGTTTAGTCGGGGGAGGTCAGCCCCAGCATTTT,CASSLVGGGQPQHF
NA,TRBJ1-1,TRBV14,NA,TGTGCCAGCAGCCAAGACCTGCAGGTGGGAGCTTTCTTT,CASSQDLQVGAFF
many,TRBJ1-5,TRBV10-3,NA,TGTGCCATCAGACACGGAGGGGAGGGTTATCAGCCCCAGCATTTT,CAIRHGGEGYQPQHF
NA,TRBJ2-2,TRBV20-1,NA,TGCAGTGCTAGAGATGAACGAAGGGAGCTGTTTTTT,CSARDERRELFF
many,TRBJ2-5,TRBV12-3/TRBV12-4,NA,TGTGCCAGCAGTTTCCGCGATATGTACCAAGAGACCCAGTACTTC,CASSFRDMYQETQYF
NA,TRBJ1-2,TRBV24-1,NA,TGTGCCACCAGTGCCGCAGGAATCTCTGGCTACACCTTC,CATSAAGISGYTF
few,TRBJ2-1,TRBV11-2,NA,TGTGCCAGCAGGACGGGGGTCATGAGGCTAAAACACTCCTACAATGAGCAGTTCTTC,CASRTGVMRLKHSYNEQFF
many,TRBJ2-3,TRBV6-6,NA,TGTGCCAGCAGGCTGCAATTCGGAGCGGCAAGCACAGATACGCAGTATTTT,CASRLQFGAASTDTQYF
few,TRBJ1-1,TRBV7-9,TRBD1,TGTGCCAGCACCCCACGGCCAGGACAGGGGGCCGGGAGGAACACTGAAGCTTTCTTT,CASTPRPGQGAGRNTEAFF
NA,TRBJ2-7,TRBV7-2,NA,TGTGCCAGCAGCCCCCACGCCGGGACCACGATCGGGGTCGAGCAGTACTTC,CASSPHAGTTIGVEQYF